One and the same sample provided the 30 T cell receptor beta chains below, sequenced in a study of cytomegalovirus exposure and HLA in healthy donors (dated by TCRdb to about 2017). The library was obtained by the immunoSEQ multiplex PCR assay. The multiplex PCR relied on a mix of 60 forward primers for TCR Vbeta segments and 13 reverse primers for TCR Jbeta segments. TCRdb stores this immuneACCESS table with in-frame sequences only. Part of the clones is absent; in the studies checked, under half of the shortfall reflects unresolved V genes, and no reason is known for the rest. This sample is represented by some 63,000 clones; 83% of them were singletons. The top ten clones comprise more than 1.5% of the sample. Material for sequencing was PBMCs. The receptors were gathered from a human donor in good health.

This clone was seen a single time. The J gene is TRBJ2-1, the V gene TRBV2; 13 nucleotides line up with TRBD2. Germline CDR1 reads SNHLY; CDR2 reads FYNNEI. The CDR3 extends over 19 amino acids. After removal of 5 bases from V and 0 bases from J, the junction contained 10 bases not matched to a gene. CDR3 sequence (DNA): TGTGCCAGCAGTCAAACTAGCGGGAGGGCGGATGTCTCCTACAATGAGCAGTTCTTC. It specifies CASSQTSGRADVSYNEQFF. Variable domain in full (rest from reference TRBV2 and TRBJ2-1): EPEVTQTPSHQVTQMGQEVILRCVPISNHLYFYWYRQILGQKVEFLVSFYNNEISEKSEIFDDQFSVERPDGSNFTLKIRSTKLEDSAMYFCASSQTSGRADVSYNEQFFGPGTRLTVL.

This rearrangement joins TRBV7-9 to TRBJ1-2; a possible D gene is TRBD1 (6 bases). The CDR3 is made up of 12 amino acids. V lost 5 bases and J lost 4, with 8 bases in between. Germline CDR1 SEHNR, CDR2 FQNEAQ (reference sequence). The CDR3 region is CASSPDSYGYTF. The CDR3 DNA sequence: TGTGCCAGCAGCCCGGACAGCTATGGCTACACCTTC.

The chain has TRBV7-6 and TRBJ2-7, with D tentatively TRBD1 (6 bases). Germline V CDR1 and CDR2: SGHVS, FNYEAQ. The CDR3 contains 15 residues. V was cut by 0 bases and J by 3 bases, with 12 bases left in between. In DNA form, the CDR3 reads TGTGCCAGCAGCTTAGCGGGGACACAATACTACGAGCAGTACTTC. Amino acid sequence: CASSLAGTQYYEQYF.

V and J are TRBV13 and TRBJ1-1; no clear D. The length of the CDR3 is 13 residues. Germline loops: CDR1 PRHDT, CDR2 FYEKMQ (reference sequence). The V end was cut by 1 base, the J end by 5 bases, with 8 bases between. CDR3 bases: TGTGCCAGCAGCTTAGAACCGCGGACTGAAGCTTTCTTT. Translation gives CASSLEPRTEAFF.

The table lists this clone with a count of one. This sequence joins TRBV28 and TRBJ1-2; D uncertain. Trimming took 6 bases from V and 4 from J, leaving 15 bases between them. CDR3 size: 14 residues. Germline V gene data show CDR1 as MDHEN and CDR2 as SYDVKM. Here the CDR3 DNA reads TGTGCCAGCAGCGCGCCTGCGCTCCCCTATGGCTACACCTTC. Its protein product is CASSAPALPYGYTF.

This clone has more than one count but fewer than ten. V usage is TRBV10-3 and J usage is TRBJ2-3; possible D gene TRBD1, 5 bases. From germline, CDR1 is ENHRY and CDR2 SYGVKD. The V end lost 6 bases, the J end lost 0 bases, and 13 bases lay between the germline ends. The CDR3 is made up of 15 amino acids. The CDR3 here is CAIRGHVTSTDTQYF. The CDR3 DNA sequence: TGTGCCATCAGGGGGCACGTCACTAGCACAGATACGCAGTATTTT.

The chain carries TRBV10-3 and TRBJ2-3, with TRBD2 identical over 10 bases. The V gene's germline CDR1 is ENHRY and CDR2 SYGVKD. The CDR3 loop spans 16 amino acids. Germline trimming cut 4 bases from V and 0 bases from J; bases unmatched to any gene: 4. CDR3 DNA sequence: TGTGCCATCAGTGGTAAGACTAGCGGGAGCACAGATACGCAGTATTTT. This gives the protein CAISGKTSGSTDTQYF.

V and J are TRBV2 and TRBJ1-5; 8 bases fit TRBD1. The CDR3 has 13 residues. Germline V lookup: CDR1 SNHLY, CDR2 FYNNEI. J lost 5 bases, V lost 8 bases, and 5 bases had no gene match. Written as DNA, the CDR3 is TGTGCCAGCCGGGACAGGTTTGATCAGCCCCAGCATTTT. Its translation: CASRDRFDQPQHF. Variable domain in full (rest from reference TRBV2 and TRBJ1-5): EPEVTQTPSHQVTQMGQEVILRCVPISNHLYFYWYRQILGQKVEFLVSFYNNEISEKSEIFDDQFSVERPDGSNFTLKIRSTKLEDSAMYFCASRDRFDQPQHFGDGTRLSIL.

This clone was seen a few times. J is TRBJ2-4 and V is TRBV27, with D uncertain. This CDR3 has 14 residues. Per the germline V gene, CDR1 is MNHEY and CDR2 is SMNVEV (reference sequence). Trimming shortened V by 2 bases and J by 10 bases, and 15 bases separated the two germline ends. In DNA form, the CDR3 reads TGTGCCAGCAGTTTAGCAGGTTTGGGCCCGATTCAGTACTTC. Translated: CASSLAGLGPIQYF.

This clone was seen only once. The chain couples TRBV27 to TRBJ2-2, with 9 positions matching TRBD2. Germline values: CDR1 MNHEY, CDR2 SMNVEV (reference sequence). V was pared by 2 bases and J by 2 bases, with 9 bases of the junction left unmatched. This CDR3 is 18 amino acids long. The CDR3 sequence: CASSLIPRLADNTGELFF. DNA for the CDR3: TGTGCCAGCAGTTTAATCCCGAGACTAGCGGATAACACCGGGGAGCTGTTTTTT.

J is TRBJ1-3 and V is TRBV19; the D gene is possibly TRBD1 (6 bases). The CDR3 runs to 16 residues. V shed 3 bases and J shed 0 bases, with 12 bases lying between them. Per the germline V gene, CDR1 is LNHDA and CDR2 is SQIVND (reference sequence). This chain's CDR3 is CASSIGQSLSGNTIYF. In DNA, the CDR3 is TGTGCCAGTAGTATTGGACAGTCCCTCTCTGGAAACACCATATATTTT.

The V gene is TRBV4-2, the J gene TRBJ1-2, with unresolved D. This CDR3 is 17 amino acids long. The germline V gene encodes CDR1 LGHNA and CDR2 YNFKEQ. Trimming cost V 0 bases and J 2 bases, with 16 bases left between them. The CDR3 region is CASSQDRLARENYGYTF. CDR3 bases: TGTGCCAGCAGCCAAGATCGGCTGGCTAGGGAGAACTATGGCTACACCTTC.

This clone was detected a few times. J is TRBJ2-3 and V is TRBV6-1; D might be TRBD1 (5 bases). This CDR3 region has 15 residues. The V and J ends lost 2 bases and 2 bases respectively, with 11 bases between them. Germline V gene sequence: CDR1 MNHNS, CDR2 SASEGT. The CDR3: CASSEQGFDTDTQYF. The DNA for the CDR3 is TGTGCCAGCAGTGAACAGGGCTTCGACACAGATACGCAGTATTTT.

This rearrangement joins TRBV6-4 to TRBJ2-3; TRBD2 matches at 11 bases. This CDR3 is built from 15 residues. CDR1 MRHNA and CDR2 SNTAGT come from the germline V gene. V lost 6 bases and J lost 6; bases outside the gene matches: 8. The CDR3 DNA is TGTGCCAGCAGCGTTAGCGGGGGGGCTTACGATACGCAGTATTTT. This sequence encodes CASSVSGGAYDTQYF.

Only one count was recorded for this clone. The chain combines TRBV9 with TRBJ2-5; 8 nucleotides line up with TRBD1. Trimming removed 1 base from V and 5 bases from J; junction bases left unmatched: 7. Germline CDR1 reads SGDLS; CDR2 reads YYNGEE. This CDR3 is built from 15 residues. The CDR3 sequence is CASSVMDREVETQYF. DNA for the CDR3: TGTGCCAGCAGCGTAATGGACAGGGAAGTTGAGACCCAGTACTTC.

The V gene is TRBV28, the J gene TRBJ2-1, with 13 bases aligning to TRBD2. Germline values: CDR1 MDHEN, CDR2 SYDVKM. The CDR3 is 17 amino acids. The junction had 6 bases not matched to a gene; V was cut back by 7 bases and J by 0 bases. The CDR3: CASKGLAGLSSYNEQFF. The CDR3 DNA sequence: TGTGCCAGCAAGGGACTAGCGGGGCTCAGCTCCTACAATGAGCAGTTCTTC.

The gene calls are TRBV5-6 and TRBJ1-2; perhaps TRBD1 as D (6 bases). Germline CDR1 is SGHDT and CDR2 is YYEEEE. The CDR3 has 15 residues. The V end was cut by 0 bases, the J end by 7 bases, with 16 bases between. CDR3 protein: CASSLVGGGAGGYTF. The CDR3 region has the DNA TGTGCCAGCAGCTTGGTAGGGGGTGGAGCAGGTGGCTACACCTTC.

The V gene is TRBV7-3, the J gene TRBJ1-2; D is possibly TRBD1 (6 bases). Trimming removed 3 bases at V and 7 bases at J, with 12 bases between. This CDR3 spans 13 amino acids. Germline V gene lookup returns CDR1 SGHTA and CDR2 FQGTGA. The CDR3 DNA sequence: TGTGCCAGCAGCTTTAACAGGGATAGTGGCTACACCTTC. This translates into CASSFNRDSGYTF. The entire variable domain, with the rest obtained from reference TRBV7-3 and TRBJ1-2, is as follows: GAGVSQTPSNKVTEKGKYVELRCDPISGHTALYWYRQSLGQGPEFLIYFQGTGAADDSGLPNDRFFAVRPEGSVSTLKIQRTERGDSAVYLCASSFNRDSGYTFGSGTRLTVV.

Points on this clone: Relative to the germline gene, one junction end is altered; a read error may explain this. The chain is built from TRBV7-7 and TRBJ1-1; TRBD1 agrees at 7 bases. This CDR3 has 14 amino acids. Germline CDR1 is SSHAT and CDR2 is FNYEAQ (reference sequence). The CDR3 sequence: CASSYRQGDTEAFF. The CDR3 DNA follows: TGTGCTAGCAGCTACCGACAGGGTGACACTGAAGCTTTCTTT.

The CDR3 bases are TGTGCCAGCAGCTTATTTGGGGCAGGGGTTCGTGCAACTAATGAAAAACTGTTTTTT. Translating it yields CASSLFGAGVRATNEKLFF. The V call is TRBV7-6, the J call TRBJ1-4, with D possibly being TRBD1 (6 bases). The CDR3 sequence is 19 residues long. V lost 2 bases to trimming and J lost 0 bases, with 19 bases between them. The V gene's germline CDR1 is SGHVS and CDR2 FNYEAQ.

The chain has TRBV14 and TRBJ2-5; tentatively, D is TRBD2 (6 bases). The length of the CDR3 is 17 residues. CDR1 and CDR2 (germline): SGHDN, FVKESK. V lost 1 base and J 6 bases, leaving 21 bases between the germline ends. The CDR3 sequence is CASSQGSGGPRVQTQYF. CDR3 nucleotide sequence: TGTGCCAGCAGCCAAGGGTCTGGAGGGCCGCGGGTACAGACCCAGTACTTC.

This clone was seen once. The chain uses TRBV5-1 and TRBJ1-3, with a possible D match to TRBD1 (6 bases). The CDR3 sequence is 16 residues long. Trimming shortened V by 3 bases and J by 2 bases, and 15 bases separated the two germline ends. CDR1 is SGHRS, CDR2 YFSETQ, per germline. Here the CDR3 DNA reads TGCGCCAGCAGCTCCCTACAGGGTCTCGCTGGAAACACCATATATTTT. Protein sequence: CASSSLQGLAGNTIYF.

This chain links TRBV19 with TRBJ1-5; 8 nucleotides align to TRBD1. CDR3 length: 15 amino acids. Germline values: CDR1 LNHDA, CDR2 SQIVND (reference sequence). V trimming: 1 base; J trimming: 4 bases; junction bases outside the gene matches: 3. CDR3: CASSIGTGYNQPQHF. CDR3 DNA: TGTGCCAGTAGTATAGGGACAGGGTATAATCAGCCCCAGCATTTT.

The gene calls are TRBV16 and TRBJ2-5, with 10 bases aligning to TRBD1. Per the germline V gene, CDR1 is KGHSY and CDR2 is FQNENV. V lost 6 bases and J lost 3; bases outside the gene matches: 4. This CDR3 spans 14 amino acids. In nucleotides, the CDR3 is TGTGCCAGCAGAAGTGGGACAGGGGAAGAGACCCAGTACTTC. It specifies CASRSGTGEETQYF.

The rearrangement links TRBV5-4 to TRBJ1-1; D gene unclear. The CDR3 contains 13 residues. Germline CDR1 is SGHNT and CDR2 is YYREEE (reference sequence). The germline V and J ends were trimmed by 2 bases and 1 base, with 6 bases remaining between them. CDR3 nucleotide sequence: TGTGCCAGCAGCTTTCCTCCGAACACTGAAGCTTTCTTT. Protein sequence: CASSFPPNTEAFF.

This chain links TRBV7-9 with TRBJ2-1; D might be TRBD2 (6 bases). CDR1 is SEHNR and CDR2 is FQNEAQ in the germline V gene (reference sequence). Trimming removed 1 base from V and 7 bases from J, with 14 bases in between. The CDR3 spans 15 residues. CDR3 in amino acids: CASSLGGGAKNEQFF. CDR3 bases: TGTGCCAGCAGCTTAGGAGGAGGGGCTAAAAATGAGCAGTTCTTC.

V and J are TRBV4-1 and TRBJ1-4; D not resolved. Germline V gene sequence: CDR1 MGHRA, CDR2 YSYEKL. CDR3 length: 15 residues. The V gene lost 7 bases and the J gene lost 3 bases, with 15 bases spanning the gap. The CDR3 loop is CASNLPGRSNEKLFF. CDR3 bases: TGCGCCAGCAACCTACCGGGGAGATCTAATGAAAAACTGTTTTTT.

The CDR3 reads CSVDTGLGQETQYF. The CDR3 DNA follows: TGCAGCGTAGACACAGGTCTGGGGCAAGAGACCCAGTACTTC. This sequence joins TRBV29-1 and TRBJ2-5; possibly TRBD1 for D (5 bases). Trimming took off 6 bases at V and 2 bases at J, with 16 bases between the two ends. The CDR3 is 14 residues long. The germline gives CDR1 SQVTM, CDR2 ANQGSEA.

The CDR3 here is CASSQGPGTSGMYEQYF. CDR3 DNA sequence: TGTGCCAGCAGCCAAGGACCCGGGACTAGCGGGATGTACGAGCAGTACTTC. This chain joins TRBV4-2 and TRBJ2-7; 13 bases are a match to TRBD2. Germline trimming cut 1 base from V and 4 bases from J; bases unmatched to any gene: 7. CDR1 LGHNA and CDR2 YNFKEQ come from the germline V gene. The CDR3 is 17 residues long.

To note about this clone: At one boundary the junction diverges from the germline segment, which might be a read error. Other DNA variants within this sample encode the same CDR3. The CDR3 region has the DNA TGCGCCAGCAGCTTGAGTCTCGGTGAGCAGTTCTTC. Protein product: CASSLSLGEQFF. The chain has TRBV7-9 and TRBJ2-1; no definite D call. The CDR3 has 12 amino acids. Germline values: CDR1 SEHNR, CDR2 FQNEAQ (reference sequence).